The T cell receptor (beta chain) described here comes from a study of T cell repertoires in cytomegalovirus infection. Study-level results: CMV-specific TCR beta clonotypes restricted by HLA-C dominated the ex vivo response.

This clonotype was counted at least ten times. Its antigen is not identified. V shed 3 bases and J shed 1 base, with 12 bases lying between them. This CDR3 has 15 residues. Using its own MiXCR run on the reads, TCRdb lists one record per CDR3 protein. Here the sample spans over 450,000 distinct CDR3 sequences, approximately 10% being singletons. The sequenced material came from PBMCs. This clonotype was sampled from a human donor in good health (CMV status not recorded). Some clones in this sample may be carry-over from other donors' samples. This chain links TRBV12-3 or TRBV12-4 with TRBJ1-1; D is perhaps TRBD1 (5 bases). The CDR3 DNA reads as TGTGCCAGCAGTTTGAAGTCCAGGGCGAACACTGAAGCTTTCTTT. The encoded protein is CASSLKSRANTEAFF.